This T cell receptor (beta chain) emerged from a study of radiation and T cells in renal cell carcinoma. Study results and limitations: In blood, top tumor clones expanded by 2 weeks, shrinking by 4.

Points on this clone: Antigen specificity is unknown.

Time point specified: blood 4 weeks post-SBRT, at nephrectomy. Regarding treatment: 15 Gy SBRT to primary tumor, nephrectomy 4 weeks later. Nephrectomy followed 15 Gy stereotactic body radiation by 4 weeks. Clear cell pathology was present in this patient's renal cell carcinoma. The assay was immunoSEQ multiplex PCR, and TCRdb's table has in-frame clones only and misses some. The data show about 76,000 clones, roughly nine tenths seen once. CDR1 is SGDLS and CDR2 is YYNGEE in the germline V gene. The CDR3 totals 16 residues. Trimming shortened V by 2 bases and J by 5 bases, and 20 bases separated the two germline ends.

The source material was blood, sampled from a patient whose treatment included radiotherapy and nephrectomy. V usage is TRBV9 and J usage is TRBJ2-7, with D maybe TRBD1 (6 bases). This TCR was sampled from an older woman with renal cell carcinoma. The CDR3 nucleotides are TGTGCCAGCAGCGTTGGAATGTGGACAGAAGGCGACGAGCAGTACTTC. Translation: CASSVGMWTEGDEQYF.